This record concerns one T cell receptor beta chain sequence. Antigen specificity is unknown. At the time of active disease, bone marrow was collected from every patient. This library used approximately 370 ng RNA and molecular barcoded adaptors spanning alpha/delta and beta/gamma chains. Via MiXCR, TCRdb re-called the reads, giving one row per CDR3 protein. The repertoire holds some 80,000 distinct CDR3 sequences, with about 12% as singletons. This entry comes from a study of read filtering for tumor transcriptome and immune sequencing. About the research overall: RNA-seq yielded only about 75 to 1273 TCR reads, IR-seq about 4 to 11 million. Study outcomes and limitations: In IR-seq, single-read clonotypes were roughly 82% of clonotypes but 3% to 3.5% of reads. IR-seq captured clonotypes deeper and more reliably than RNA-seq.

CDR3 length equals 17 residues. CDR1 SGHNT and CDR2 YENEEA come from the germline V gene. V was cut by 4 bases and J by 8 bases, with 23 bases left in between. The gene calls are TRBV11-3 and TRBJ2-2; D uncertain. The clonotype comes from a donor over 35 with multiple myeloma. The sample comprised a population of CD138-negative cells sorted from bone marrow. CDR3 nucleotide sequence: TGTGCCAGCAGCTCACCATTGGTGGCGGCTGCCCTGGGGGAGCTGTTTTTT. Amino acid sequence: CASSSPLVAAALGELFF.